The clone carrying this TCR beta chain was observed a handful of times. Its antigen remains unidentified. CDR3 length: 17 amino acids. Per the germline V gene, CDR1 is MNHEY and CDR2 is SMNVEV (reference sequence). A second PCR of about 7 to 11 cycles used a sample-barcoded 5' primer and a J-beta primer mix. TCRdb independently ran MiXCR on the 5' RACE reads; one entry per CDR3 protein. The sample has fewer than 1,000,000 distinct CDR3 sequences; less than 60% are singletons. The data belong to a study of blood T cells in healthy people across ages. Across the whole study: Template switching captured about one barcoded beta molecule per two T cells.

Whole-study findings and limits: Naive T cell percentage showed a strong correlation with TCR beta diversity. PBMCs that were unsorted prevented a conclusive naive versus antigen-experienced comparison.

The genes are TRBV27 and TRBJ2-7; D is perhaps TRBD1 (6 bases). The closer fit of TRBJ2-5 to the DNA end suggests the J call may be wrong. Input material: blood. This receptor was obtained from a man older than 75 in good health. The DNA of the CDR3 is TGTGCCAGCAGTTCAACCCGATCGACAGGATCGGGAAAGACCCAGTACTTC. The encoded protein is CASSSTRSTGSGKTQYF.